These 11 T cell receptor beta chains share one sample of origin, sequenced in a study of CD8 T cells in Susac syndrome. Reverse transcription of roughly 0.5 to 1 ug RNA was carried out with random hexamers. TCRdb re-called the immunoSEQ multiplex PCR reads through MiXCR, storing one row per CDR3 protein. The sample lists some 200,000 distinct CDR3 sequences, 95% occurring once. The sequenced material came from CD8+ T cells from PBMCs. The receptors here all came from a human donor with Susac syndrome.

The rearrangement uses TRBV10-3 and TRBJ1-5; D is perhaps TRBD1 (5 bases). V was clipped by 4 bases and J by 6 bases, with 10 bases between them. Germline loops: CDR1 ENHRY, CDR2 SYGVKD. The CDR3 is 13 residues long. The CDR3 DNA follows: TGTGCCATCAGTGCGGCAGGGAGTCAGCCCCAGCATTTT. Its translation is CAISAAGSQPQHF.

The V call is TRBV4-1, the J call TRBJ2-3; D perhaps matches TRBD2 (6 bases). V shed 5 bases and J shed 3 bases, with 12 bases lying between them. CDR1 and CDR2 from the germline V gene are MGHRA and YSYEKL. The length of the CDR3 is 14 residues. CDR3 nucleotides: TGCGCCAGCAGCGTCCCCGGGACTACAGATACGCAGTATTTT. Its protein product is CASSVPGTTDTQYF.

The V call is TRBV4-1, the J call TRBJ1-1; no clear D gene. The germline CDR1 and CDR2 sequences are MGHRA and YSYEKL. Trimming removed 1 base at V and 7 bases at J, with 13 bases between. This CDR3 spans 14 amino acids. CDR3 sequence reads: CASSQVGSPFEAFF. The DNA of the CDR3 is TGCGCCAGCAGCCAAGTAGGGAGCCCTTTTGAAGCTTTCTTT.

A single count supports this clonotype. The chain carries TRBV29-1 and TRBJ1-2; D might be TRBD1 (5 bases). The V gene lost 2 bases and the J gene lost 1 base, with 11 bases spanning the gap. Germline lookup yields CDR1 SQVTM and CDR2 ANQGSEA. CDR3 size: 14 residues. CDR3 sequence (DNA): TGCAGCGTTGAACCATCACAGGTTAACTATGGCTACACCTTC. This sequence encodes CSVEPSQVNYGYTF.

This CDR3 reads CASGNPPYEQYF. CDR3 sequence (DNA): TGTGCCAGCGGAAACCCCCCCTACGAGCAGTACTTC. The chain is built from TRBV5-4 and TRBJ2-7; the D is unclear. Trimming removed 7 bases at V and 2 bases at J, with 10 bases between. Per germline, CDR1 SGHNT and CDR2 YYREEE (reference sequence). This CDR3 spans 12 amino acids.

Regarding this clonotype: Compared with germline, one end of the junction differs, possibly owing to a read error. The CDR3 sequence: CASSPEGQYTLF. The CDR3 nucleotides read TGTGCCAGTAGCCCTGAGGGGCAGTACACCCTCTTC. V and J are TRBV19 and TRBJ1-2; D might be TRBD1 (5 bases). Germline-derived CDR1 and CDR2 are LNHDA and SQIVND (reference sequence). This CDR3 is 12 amino acids long.

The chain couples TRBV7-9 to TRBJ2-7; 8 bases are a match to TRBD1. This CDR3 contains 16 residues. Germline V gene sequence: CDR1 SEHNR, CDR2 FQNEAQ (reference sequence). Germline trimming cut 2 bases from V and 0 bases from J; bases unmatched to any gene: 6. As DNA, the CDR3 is TGTGCCAGCAGCTTACCCCAGACAGGGGCCTCCTACGAGCAGTACTTC. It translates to CASSLPQTGASYEQYF.

The CDR3 loop reads CATRPGTEYGYTF. CDR3 sequence (DNA): TGTGCCACCAGACCCGGGACAGAGTATGGCTACACCTTC. The chain recombines TRBV15 with TRBJ1-2, with 7 nucleotides matching TRBD1. V lost 6 bases, J lost 5 bases, and 6 bases stayed unmatched. Germline-derived CDR1 and CDR2 are LNHNV and YYDKDF (reference sequence). The CDR3 totals 13 residues. Supplemented by reference TRBV15 and TRBJ1-2, the full variable domain reads DAMVIQNPRYQVTQFGKPVTLSCSQTLNHNVMYWYQQKSSQAPKLLFHYYDKDFNNEADTPDNFQSRRPNTSFCFLDIRSPGLGDTAMYLCATRPGTEYGYTFGSGTRLTVV.

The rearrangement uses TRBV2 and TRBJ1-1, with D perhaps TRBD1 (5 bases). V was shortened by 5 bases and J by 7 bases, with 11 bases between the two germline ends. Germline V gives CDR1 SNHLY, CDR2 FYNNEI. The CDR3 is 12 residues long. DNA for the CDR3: TGTGCCAGCAGTCCAGGGAACGATGAAGCTTTCTTT. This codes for CASSPGNDEAFF. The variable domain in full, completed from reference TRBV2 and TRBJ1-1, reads EPEVTQTPSHQVTQMGQEVILRCVPISNHLYFYWYRQILGQKVEFLVSFYNNEISEKSEIFDDQFSVERPDGSNFTLKIRSTKLEDSAMYFCASSPGNDEAFFGQGTRLTVV.

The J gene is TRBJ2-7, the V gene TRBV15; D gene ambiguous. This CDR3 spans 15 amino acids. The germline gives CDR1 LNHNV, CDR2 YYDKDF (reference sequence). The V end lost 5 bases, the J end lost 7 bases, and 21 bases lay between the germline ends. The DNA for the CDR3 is TGTGCCACCAGCGGTGACCTGACACCCGCGGAGGAGCAGTACTTC. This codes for CATSGDLTPAEEQYF.

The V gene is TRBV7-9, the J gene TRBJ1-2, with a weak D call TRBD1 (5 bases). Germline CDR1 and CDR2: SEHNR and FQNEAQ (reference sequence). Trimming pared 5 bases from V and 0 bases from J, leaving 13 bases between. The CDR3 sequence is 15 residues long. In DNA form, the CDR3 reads TGTGCCAGCAGCGCAACAGGTCAAGCTAACTATGGCTACACCTTC. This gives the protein CASSATGQANYGYTF.